This TCR beta chain comes out of a study of shared clonotypes between healthy human individuals. Study-level results: Sorted-subset sequencing was shown by rarefaction to be incomplete despite large depth. Tissues were not sampled, only blood, and their repertoires likely differ.

The CDR3 covers 12 residues. Germline V gene lookup returns CDR1 SGHTA and CDR2 FQGNSA. Trimming removed 5 bases at V and 4 bases at J, with 9 bases between. Worth noting for this clone: Its antigen is undetermined.

Every subset's genomic DNA went evenly onto several immunoSEQ plates. Only in-frame clones appear in the TCRdb table, and some are missing; sequencing was by immunoSEQ multiplex PCR. Of 2 million to 2.5 million clones listed, 95% are singletons. Sequencing was performed on naive CD4+ T cells sorted from blood. Subset meaning: CD45RA+ positively selected. The rearrangement links TRBV7-2 to TRBJ2-7; D possibly matches TRBD1 or TRBD2 (6 bases each). The sequence derives from a man younger than 30 in good health. DNA for the CDR3: TGTGCCAGCAGCCAGGGGACTTACGAGCAGTACTTC. As protein: CASSQGTYEQYF.